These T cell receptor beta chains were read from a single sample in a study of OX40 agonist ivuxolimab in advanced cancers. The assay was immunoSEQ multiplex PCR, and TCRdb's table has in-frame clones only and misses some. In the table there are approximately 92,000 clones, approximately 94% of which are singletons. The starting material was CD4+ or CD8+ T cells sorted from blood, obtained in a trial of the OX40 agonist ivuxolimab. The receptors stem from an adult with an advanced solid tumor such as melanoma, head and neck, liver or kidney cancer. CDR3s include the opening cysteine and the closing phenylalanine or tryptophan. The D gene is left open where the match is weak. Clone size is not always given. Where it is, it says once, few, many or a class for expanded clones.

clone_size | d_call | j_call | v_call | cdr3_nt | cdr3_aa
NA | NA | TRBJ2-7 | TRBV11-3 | TGTGCCAGCAGCTTAGAAGGGGACGGAACCTACGAGCAGTACTTC | CASSLEGDGTYEQYF
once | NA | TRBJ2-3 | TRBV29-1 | TGCAGCGTCCCGGACAGAGGAAGCACAGATACGCAGTATTTT | CSVPDRGSTDTQYF
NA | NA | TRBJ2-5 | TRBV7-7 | TGTGCCAGCAGCCAAACGGGGGTCCACCAAGAGACCCAGTACTTC | CASSQTGVHQETQYF
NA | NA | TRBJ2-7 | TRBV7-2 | TGTGCCAGCAGTGACAGAAACCACCCCTACGAGCAGTACTTC | CASSDRNHPYEQYF
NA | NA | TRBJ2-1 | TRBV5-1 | TGCGCCAGCAGCTTGTCGGGCCTTTCGAAGCAGTTCTTC | CASSLSGLSKQFF
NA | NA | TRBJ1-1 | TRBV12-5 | TGTGCTAGTGGTTTTTCTGGGGAAGCTTTCTTT | CASGFSGEAFF
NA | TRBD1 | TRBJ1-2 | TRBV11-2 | TGTGCCAGCAGCCCCTTAGGACAGGGGAAAAACTATGGCTACACCTTC | CASSPLGQGKNYGYTF
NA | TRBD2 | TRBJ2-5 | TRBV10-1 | TGCGCCAGCAGTGACGGGGGGATGAGGGAGACCCAGTACTTC | CASSDGGMRETQYF
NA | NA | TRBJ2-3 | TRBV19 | TGTGCCAGTAGTTCTAGAGATACGCAGTATTTT | CASSSRDTQYF
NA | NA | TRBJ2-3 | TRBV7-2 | TGTGCCAGCACAACGAGCGGAGGTCGCACAGATACGCAGTATTTT | CASTTSGGRTDTQYF
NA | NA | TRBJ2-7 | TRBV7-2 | TGTGCCAGCAGCTTAAGGATCAGTGAGGACGGCGAGCAGTACTTC | CASSLRISEDGEQYF
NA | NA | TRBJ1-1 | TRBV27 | TGTGCCAGCAGCCCTACCCAGGGTTGGACTGAAGCTTTCTTT | CASSPTQGWTEAFF
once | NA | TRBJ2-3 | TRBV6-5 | TGTGCCAGCAGTTACGGTATCGGAACTAGCACAGATACGCAGTATTTT | CASSYGIGTSTDTQYF
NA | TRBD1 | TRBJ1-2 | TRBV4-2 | TGTGCCAGCAGCCAGACAGGGGGCTACAACTATGGCTACACCTTC | CASSQTGGYNYGYTF
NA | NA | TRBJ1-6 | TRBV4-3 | TGCGCCAGCAGCCAAGTCCGGGGGTCCTATAATTCACCCCTCCACTTT | CASSQVRGSYNSPLHF
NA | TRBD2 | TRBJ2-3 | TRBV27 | TGTGCCAGCAGGGGGCTAGCGGGAAGAAGCACAGATACGCAGTATTTT | CASRGLAGRSTDTQYF